This paragraph covers one T cell receptor (beta chain) sequence. In the original analysis: Reference gene primer amplification in the assay estimated nucleated cell counts. Data came from immunoSEQ multiplex PCR; TCRdb stores just in-frame clones and leaves some out. V, J and clone size derive from that table, while D and trimming were established from the DNA sequence. The table has a few hundred thousand clones, approximately 80% seen once. This record comes from a study of blood T cell repertoires in COVID-19. Study as a whole: Acute and convalescent COVID-19 samples came from the United States, Italy and Spain.

V lost 5 bases, J lost 9 bases, and 5 bases stayed unmatched. CDR3 length equals 14 residues. CDR1 and CDR2 (germline): LNHDA, SQIVND (reference sequence). This sequence was found in a woman between 40 and 55 years old who had recovered from COVID-19. The chain recombines TRBV19 with TRBJ2-7, with 15 nucleotides matching TRBD2. Sequencing was done on a sample of peripheral blood. The CDR3: CASSLGTSGGPQYF. CDR3 coding DNA: TGTGCCAGTAGTCTCGGGACTAGCGGGGGGCCGCAGTACTTC.